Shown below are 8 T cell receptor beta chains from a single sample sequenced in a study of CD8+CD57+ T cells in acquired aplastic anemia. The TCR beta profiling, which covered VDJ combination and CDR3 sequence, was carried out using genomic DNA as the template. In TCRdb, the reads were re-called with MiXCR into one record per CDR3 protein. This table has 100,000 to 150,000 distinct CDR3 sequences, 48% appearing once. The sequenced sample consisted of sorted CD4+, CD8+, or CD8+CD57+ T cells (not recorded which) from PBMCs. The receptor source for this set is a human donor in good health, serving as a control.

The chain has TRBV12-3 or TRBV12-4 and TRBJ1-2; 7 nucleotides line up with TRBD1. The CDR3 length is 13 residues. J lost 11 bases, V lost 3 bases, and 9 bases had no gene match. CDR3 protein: CASSFAGTDGYTF. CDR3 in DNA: TGTGCCAGCAGTTTCGCCGGGACAGACGGATACACCTTC.

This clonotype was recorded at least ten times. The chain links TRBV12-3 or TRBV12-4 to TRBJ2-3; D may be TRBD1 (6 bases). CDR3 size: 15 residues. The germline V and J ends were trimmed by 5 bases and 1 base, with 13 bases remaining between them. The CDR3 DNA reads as TGTGCCAGCAGTCCCAGGGGTTCAGGCACAGATACGCAGTATTTT. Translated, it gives CASSPRGSGTDTQYF.

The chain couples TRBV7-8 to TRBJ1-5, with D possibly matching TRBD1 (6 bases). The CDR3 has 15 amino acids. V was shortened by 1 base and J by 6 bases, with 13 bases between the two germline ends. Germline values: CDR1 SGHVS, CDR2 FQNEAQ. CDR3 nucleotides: TGTGCCAGCAGCTTAGTGGGGGGCAACGTTCAGCCCCAGCATTTT. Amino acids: CASSLVGGNVQPQHF.

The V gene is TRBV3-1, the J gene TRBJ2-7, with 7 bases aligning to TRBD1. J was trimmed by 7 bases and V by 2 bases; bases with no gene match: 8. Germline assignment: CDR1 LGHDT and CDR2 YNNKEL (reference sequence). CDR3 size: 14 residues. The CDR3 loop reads CASSQITGVREQYF. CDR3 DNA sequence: TGTGCCAGCAGCCAAATCACAGGGGTAAGGGAGCAGTACTTC.

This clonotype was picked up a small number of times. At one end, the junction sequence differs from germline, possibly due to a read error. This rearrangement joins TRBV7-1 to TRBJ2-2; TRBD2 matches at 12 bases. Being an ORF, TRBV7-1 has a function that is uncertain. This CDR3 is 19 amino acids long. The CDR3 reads CASSPAGLAGGQNTGELFF. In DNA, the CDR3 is TGTGCCAGCAGCCCAGCGGGGCTAGCGGGGGGGCAGAACACCGGGGAGCTGTTTTTT.

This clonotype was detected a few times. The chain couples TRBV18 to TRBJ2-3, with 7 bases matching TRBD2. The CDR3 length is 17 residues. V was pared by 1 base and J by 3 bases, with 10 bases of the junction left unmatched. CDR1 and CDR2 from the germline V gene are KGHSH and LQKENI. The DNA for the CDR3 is TGTGCCAGCTCACCACTGGGGAGGGGAGGAAGGACAGATACGCAGTATTTT. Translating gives CASSPLGRGGRTDTQYF.

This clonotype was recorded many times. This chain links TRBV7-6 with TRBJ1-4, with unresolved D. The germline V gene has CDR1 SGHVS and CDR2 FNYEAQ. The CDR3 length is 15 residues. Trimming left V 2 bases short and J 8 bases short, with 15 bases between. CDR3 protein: CASSLMIPPGEKLFF. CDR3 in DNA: TGTGCCAGCAGCTTAATGATTCCTCCGGGGGAAAAACTGTTTTTT.

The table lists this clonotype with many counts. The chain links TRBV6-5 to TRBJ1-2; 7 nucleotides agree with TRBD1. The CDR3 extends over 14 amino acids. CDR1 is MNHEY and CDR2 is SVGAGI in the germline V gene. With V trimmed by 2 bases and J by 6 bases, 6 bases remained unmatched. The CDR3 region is CASSYERQGNGYTF. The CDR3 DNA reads TGTGCCAGCAGTTACGAGCGACAGGGAAATGGCTACACCTTC.